Included here is one T cell receptor beta chain sequence, with context. The length of the CDR3 is 13 residues. The germline V gene encodes CDR1 MDHEN and CDR2 SYDVKM. Between the trimmed V and J ends, which lost 4 bases and 1 base, there was a span of 7 bases. The record originates from a study of blood T cell repertoires in COVID-19. Some clones are missing from TCRdb's copy, which holds only in-frame ones; the method was immunoSEQ multiplex PCR. The sample shows approximately 400,000 clones, more than 70% of them seen only once. The V gene is TRBV28, the J gene TRBJ1-1; unclear D gene. The source of this sequence is a woman between 18 and 29 years old who had recovered from COVID-19. Specimen: PBMCs or T cells enriched from blood (not recorded which). In DNA, the CDR3 is TGTGCCAGCAGTTCGACACCGAACACTGAAGCTTTCTTT. Translated: CASSSTPNTEAFF.